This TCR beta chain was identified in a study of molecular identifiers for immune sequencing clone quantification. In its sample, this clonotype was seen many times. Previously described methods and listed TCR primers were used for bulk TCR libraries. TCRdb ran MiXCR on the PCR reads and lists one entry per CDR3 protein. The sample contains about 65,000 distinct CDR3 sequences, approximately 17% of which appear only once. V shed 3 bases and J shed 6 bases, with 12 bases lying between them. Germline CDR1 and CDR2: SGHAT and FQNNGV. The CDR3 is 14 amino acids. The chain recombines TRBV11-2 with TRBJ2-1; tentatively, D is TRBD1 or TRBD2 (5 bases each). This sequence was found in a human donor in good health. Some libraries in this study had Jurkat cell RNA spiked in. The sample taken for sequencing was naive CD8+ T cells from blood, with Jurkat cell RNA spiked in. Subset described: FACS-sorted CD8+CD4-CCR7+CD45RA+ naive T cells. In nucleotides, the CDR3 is TGTGCCAGCAGCTTTGGAGAGGGGTTCAATGAGCAGTTCTTC. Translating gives CASSFGEGFNEQFF. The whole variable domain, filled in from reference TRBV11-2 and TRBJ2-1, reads EAGVAQSPRYKIIEKRQSVAFWCNPISGHATLYWYQQILGQGPKLLIQFQNNGVVDDSQLPKDRFSAERLKGVDSTLKIQPAKLEDSAVYLCASSFGEGFNEQFFGPGTRLTVL.